This TCR beta chain stems from a study of blood T cell repertoires in COVID-19. Across the study: The study drew acute and convalescent COVID-19 samples from the United States, Italy and Spain. PBMCs, B-cell-depleted T cells, or T cells provided the cDNA or gDNA that made up the material.

Per the original data handling: Reference gene primer amplification gave estimated nucleated cell counts. The table came from immunoSEQ multiplex PCR; TCRdb's copy has only in-frame clones and leaves some out. Clone size and the V and J calls come from that table; the DNA yielded D and trimming. The sample holds more than 60,000 clones; around 87% are singletons and the top ten take around 6.3%. Sequencing was performed on peripheral blood. This sequence was found in a man between 60 and 70 years old with acute or convalescent COVID-19.

This CDR3 is CASKVGTGQGSETQYF. The CDR3 coding sequence is TGTGCCAGCAAAGTTGGGACCGGACAGGGATCCGAGACCCAGTACTTC. The chain is built from TRBV2 and TRBJ2-5; TRBD1 aligns across 8 bases. Per germline, CDR1 SNHLY and CDR2 FYNNEI. Germline trimming cut 7 bases from V and 5 bases from J; bases unmatched to any gene: 15. CDR3 length: 16 amino acids.